These T cell receptor beta chains were read from a single sample in a study of OX40 agonist ivuxolimab in advanced cancers. This table comes from immunoSEQ multiplex PCR, and its TCRdb copy is limited to in-frame clones, with some not included. The repertoire has about 41,000 clones, approximately 86% of them found once; the top ten carry 2.5% to 3%. The sequencing used CD4+ or CD8+ T cells sorted from blood, collected in a trial of the OX40 agonist ivuxolimab. All receptors come from an adult with an advanced solid tumor such as melanoma, head and neck, liver or kidney cancer. Both conserved end residues are part of each CDR3. Each record gives: J gene, clone size, V gene, D gene, CDR3 protein, CDR3 DNA. A D gene is named only where the DNA matches it firmly. The listing skips clone size in some rows; elsewhere it reads once, few, many or a size class.

TRBJ1-1	once	TRBV28	TRBD1	CASRLDRVTEAFF	TGTGCCAGCAGATTGGACAGGGTGACTGAAGCTTTCTTT
TRBJ2-3	NA	TRBV4-3	TRBD2	CASSQGAGGTDTQYF	TGCGCCAGCAGCCAAGGGGCGGGAGGAACAGATACGCAGTATTTT
TRBJ2-7	NA	TRBV4-1	TRBD2	CASSQARGGRLEQYF	TGCGCCAGCAGCCAAGCCCGGGGGGGGCGACTCGAGCAGTACTTC
TRBJ1-1	NA	TRBV7-6	NA	CASSLDEVAQAFF	TGTGCCAGCAGCTTAGATGAAGTCGCCCAAGCTTTCTTT
TRBJ2-5	few	TRBV19	TRBD1	CASSAPGQGMETQYF	TGTGCCAGTAGTGCACCGGGACAGGGGATGGAGACCCAGTACTTC
TRBJ2-3	NA	TRBV6-5	NA	CASSYYAEYTDTQYF	TGTGCCAGCAGTTACTATGCGGAATACACAGATACGCAGTATTTT
TRBJ2-3	NA	TRBV29-1	NA	CSVQDTGPQYF	TGCAGCGTCCAAGACACCGGCCCGCAGTATTTT
TRBJ1-1	NA	TRBV18	NA	CASSPVGGSNTEAFF	TGTGCCAGCTCACCGGTGGGCGGGTCGAACACTGAAGCTTTCTTT
TRBJ2-1	NA	TRBV7-3	TRBD2	CASSLSETSGTNEQFF	TGTGCCAGCAGCTTATCGGAGACTAGCGGGACTAATGAGCAGTTCTTC
TRBJ2-2	NA	TRBV7-3	NA	CASSLYTGELFF	TGTGCCAGCAGCCTATACACCGGGGAGCTGTTTTTT
TRBJ2-1	NA	TRBV2	TRBD2	CATLLAGTIWDKVGNEQFF	TGTGCCACTCTCCTAGCGGGGACAATCTGGGATAAGGTGGGCAATGAGCAGTTCTTC
TRBJ1-1	once	TRBV28	NA	CASRAGPNTEAFF	TGTGCCAGCAGGGCAGGACCGAACACTGAAGCTTTCTTT
TRBJ1-1	NA	TRBV10-3	NA	CAISESKNTEAFF	TGTGCCATCAGTGAATCAAAGAACACTGAAGCTTTCTTT
TRBJ2-6	NA	TRBV18	TRBD1	CASSPRGQGASGANVLTF	TGTGCCAGCTCACCGAGAGGGCAGGGGGCGTCTGGGGCCAACGTCCTGACTTTC
TRBJ2-1	NA	TRBV6-6	NA	CASSLIADNEQFF	TGTGCCAGCAGTTTAATAGCGGACAATGAGCAGTTCTTC
TRBJ2-5	once	TRBV9	TRBD1	CASSSHPRGGTGEETQYF	TGTGCCAGCAGCTCTCACCCAAGGGGCGGGACAGGGGAAGAGACCCAGTACTTC
TRBJ2-7	once	TRBV12-5	TRBD2	CASGLVSGLGAGVNEQYF	TGTGCTAGTGGTTTGGTAAGCGGATTGGGAGCGGGAGTAAACGAGCAGTACTTC
TRBJ2-7	few	TRBV21-1	NA	CASTKQGFSYEQYF	TGTGCCAGCACCAAACAGGGGTTCTCCTACGAGCAGTACTTC
TRBJ2-7	NA	TRBV4-1	TRBD1	CASSRDRGYEQYF	TGCGCCAGCAGCCGTGACAGGGGTTACGAGCAGTACTTC
TRBJ1-1	NA	TRBV27	NA	CASKLTENTEAFF	TGTGCCAGCAAACTGACAGAAAACACTGAAGCTTTCTTT
TRBJ2-3	NA	TRBV5-1	TRBD2	CASSLGLADTQYF	TGCGCCAGCAGCTTGGGACTAGCCGATACGCAGTATTTT
TRBJ2-3	NA	TRBV4-1	NA	CASSQGFTDTQYF	TGCGCCAGCAGCCAGGGCTTCACAGATACGCAGTATTTT
TRBJ1-2	medium-sized	TRBV5-4	NA	CASSLGLESYGYTF	TGTGCCAGCAGCTTGGGGCTGGAGAGCTATGGCTACACCTTC
TRBJ2-1	NA	TRBV5-1	TRBD2	CASSPIAGGPGSYNEQFF	TGCGCCAGCAGCCCAATAGCGGGAGGGCCAGGCTCCTACAATGAGCAGTTCTTC
TRBJ2-7	NA	TRBV6-6	NA	CASSRDSYEQYF	TGTGCCAGCAGTCGGGACTCCTACGAGCAGTACTTC
TRBJ1-2	NA	TRBV6-5	TRBD1	CASSFRGTGAGYTF	TGTGCCAGCAGTTTCCGGGGGACAGGGGCTGGCTACACCTTC
TRBJ2-1	NA	TRBV15	NA	CATSTGLGEQFF	TGTGCCACCAGCACCGGACTGGGGGAGCAGTTCTTC
TRBJ2-3	once	TRBV2	TRBD1	CATLRDRSTDTQYF	TGTGCCACCCTCCGGGACAGGAGCACAGATACGCAGTATTTT
TRBJ2-3	NA	TRBV7-3	TRBD1	CASSLFPGTGSTDTQYF	TGTGCCAGCAGCTTATTCCCGGGGACAGGGAGCACAGATACGCAGTATTTT
TRBJ1-2	NA	TRBV5-6	NA	CASSLGSYGYTF	TGTGCCAGCAGCTTAGGGTCCTATGGCTACACCTTC
TRBJ1-1	NA	TRBV2	TRBD1	CASTQDRGRNTEAFF	TGTGCCAGCACACAGGACAGGGGGCGGAACACTGAAGCTTTCTTT
TRBJ1-1	NA	TRBV28	TRBD1	CASSLQAGGYGAFF	TGTGCCAGCAGTTTACAGGCAGGGGGCTATGGAGCTTTCTTT
TRBJ2-5	NA	TRBV7-2	TRBD2	CASSYLSGRGDQYF	TGTGCCAGCAGCTACCTTAGCGGGAGGGGGGACCAGTACTTC
TRBJ1-1	NA	TRBV6-6	TRBD1	CASRGGQVTEAFF	TGTGCCAGCAGAGGGGGCCAGGTCACTGAAGCTTTCTTT